Each of the 9 T cell receptor beta chains below was sequenced from the same sample in a study of blood T cell repertoires in COVID-19. Produced via immunoSEQ multiplex PCR; TCRdb's table is partial and in-frame only. The sample consists of about 150,000 clones, roughly nine tenths of them appearing once. The specimen sequenced was peripheral blood. The receptor source for this set is a woman in her sixties or seventies with acute or convalescent COVID-19.

The chain carries TRBV2 and TRBJ2-3; tentative D call: TRBD1 (6 bases). Per germline, CDR1 SNHLY and CDR2 FYNNEI. The germline V and J ends were trimmed by 7 bases and 1 base, with 6 bases remaining between them. The CDR3 has 12 amino acids. CDR3 nucleotide sequence: TGTGCCAGCAAGGGGGGCACAGATACGCAGTATTTT. This codes for CASKGGTDTQYF.

The chain combines TRBV19 with TRBJ2-3; 8 nucleotides line up with TRBD2. Germline trimming cut 3 bases from V and 0 bases from J; bases unmatched to any gene: 5. CDR3 length: 16 amino acids. Per germline, CDR1 LNHDA and CDR2 SQIVND (reference sequence). CDR3 DNA: TGTGCCAGTAGTATCCTAGCGGGCCCGAGCACAGATACGCAGTATTTT. The encoded protein is CASSILAGPSTDTQYF.

The chain joins TRBV6-2 or TRBV6-3 to TRBJ2-7, with 8 bases matching TRBD2. V was clipped by 7 bases and J by 2 bases; unmatched bases: 10. The CDR3 is made up of 15 amino acids. From germline, CDR1 is MNHEY and CDR2 SVGEGT. The CDR3 spells CASTPSLAGTYEQYF. CDR3 nucleotide sequence: TGTGCCAGCACCCCCTCTTTAGCGGGGACCTACGAGCAGTACTTC.

This rearrangement joins TRBV6-2 or TRBV6-3 to TRBJ2-7; TRBD1 aligns across 8 bases. The CDR3 consists of 11 residues. Germline V gene sequence: CDR1 MNHEY, CDR2 SVGEGT. Germline trimming cut 4 bases from V and 12 bases from J; bases unmatched to any gene: 5. CDR3 in DNA: TGTGCCAGCAGTTCCCGGGACAGGACGTACTTC. Its translation: CASSSRDRTYF.

The CDR3 coding sequence is TGTGCCAGCAGCCCGGGACAGCCGTCCTACGAGCAGTACGTC. Translating it yields CASSPGQPSYEQYV. The chain is built from TRBV7-9 and TRBJ2-7, with TRBD1 matching over 7 bases. CDR3 length: 14 residues. Germline loops: CDR1 SEHNR, CDR2 FQNEAQ (reference sequence). V was pared by 5 bases and J by 1 base, with 5 bases of the junction left unmatched.

This chain connects TRBV15 to TRBJ1-1, with D possibly being TRBD1 (6 bases). CDR3 size: 12 residues. Trimming took 10 bases from V and 4 from J, leaving 13 bases between them. Germline lookup yields CDR1 LNHNV and CDR2 YYDKDF (reference sequence). The CDR3 bases are TGTGCCATCCGGGGGGCAGGCACTGAAGCTTTCTTT. Amino acids: CAIRGAGTEAFF.

The chain employs TRBV28 and TRBJ1-2; TRBD1 agrees at 9 bases. The CDR3 length is 15 residues. Per the germline V gene, CDR1 is MDHEN and CDR2 is SYDVKM. Unmatched junction bases numbered 5, after V lost 0 bases and J lost 6 bases. The chain's CDR3 is CASSLWGRTGDGYTF. Here the CDR3 DNA reads TGTGCCAGCAGTTTATGGGGCCGGACAGGGGATGGCTACACCTTC.

This clone was detected only a few times. This specimen includes other DNA sequences encoding the same CDR3. The chain carries TRBV9 and TRBJ1-2; 9 bases map to TRBD1. The CDR3 has 14 amino acids. V lost 0 bases to trimming and J lost 6 bases; unmatched junction nucleotides: 3. The V gene's germline CDR1 is SGDLS and CDR2 YYNGEE. For the CDR3, the DNA is TGTGCCAGCAGCGTAGGGAGGACAGGGGATGGCTACACCTTC. This encodes CASSVGRTGDGYTF.

With regard to this clone: The same CDR3 is also encoded by other DNA sequences in this sample. V usage is TRBV19 and J usage is TRBJ2-1; TRBD2 aligns across 7 bases. CDR3 length: 15 amino acids. The germline V gene has CDR1 LNHDA and CDR2 SQIVND (reference sequence). V shed 3 bases and J 4 bases; nucleotides not matched to a gene: 6. The CDR3 coding sequence is TGTGCCAGTAGTATCGGCGGGGGACCTTACAATGAGCAGTTCTTC. It specifies CASSIGGGPYNEQFF.